Listed below are T cell receptor beta chains from one sample, sequenced in a study of T cell responses to AZD1222 COVID-19 vaccine. Profiling relied on immunoSEQ multiplex PCR, and the TCRdb table lists in-frame clones only, not all of them. Of roughly 260,000 clones in the sample, over 85% were seen once. The material was peripheral blood, obtained on day 0 of AZD1222 vaccination. All receptors derive from an adult in good health. CDR3s include the opening cysteine and the closing phenylalanine or tryptophan. Fields, in order: J gene, clone size, D gene, V gene, CDR3 DNA, CDR3 protein. D genes are given only for firm matches. Part of the rows lack a size; the others show once, few, many or a class for expanded clones.

>TRBJ2-7|-|-|TRBV30
TGTGCCTGGAACCCCGGGGCCCCCCCTTGGTACTTC
CAWNPGAPPWYF
>TRBJ1-6|-|-|TRBV7-6
TGTGCCAGCAGCCCCTCGGGAGGGTCCTATAATTCACCCCTCCACTTT
CASSPSGGSYNSPLHF
>TRBJ1-2|-|-|TRBV2
TGTGCCAGCAGACTACAGGTCAACTATGGCTACACCTTC
CASRLQVNYGYTF
>TRBJ2-2|-|-|TRBV18
TGTGCCAGCTCCGGAAATGCCCCCGCGAACACCGGGGAGCTGTTTTTT
CASSGNAPANTGELFF
>TRBJ2-3|-|TRBD1|TRBV6-4
TGTGCCAGCAGTTCGGGACAGGGGGAAGATACGCAGTATTTT
CASSSGQGEDTQYF
>TRBJ2-3|-|-|TRBV5-8
TGTGCCAGCAGCTTGCGTGGGACGGCCACAGATACGCAGTATTTT
CASSLRGTATDTQYF
>TRBJ2-7|-|-|TRBV5-6
TGTGCCAGCAGCTTGTTCGAGGTCCCATACGAGCAGTACTTC
CASSLFEVPYEQYF
>TRBJ1-5|-|-|TRBV10-2
TGCGCCAGCAGGGAAAATAGCAATCAGCCCCAGCATTTT
CASRENSNQPQHF
>TRBJ2-2|-|-|TRBV6-2/TRBV6-3
TGTGCCAGCAGTTTCCCAGGGGGGACCGGGGAGCTGTTTTTT
CASSFPGGTGELFF
>TRBJ2-1|few|-|TRBV19
TGTGCCAGTAGTTTACAGACCCGGGCTGAGCAGTTCTTC
CASSLQTRAEQFF
>TRBJ2-2|-|-|TRBV7-8
TGTGCCAGCAGCTTCGGGGGCAGGGCCTACACCGGGGAGCTGTTTTTT
CASSFGGRAYTGELFF
>TRBJ2-1|-|-|TRBV2
TGTGCCAGCAGTGAATACGGGGCCCCCTACAATGAGCAGTTCTTC
CASSEYGAPYNEQFF
>TRBJ1-1|-|-|TRBV2
TGTGCCACCGGACAGTCCATGAACACTGAAGCTTTCTTT
CATGQSMNTEAFF
>TRBJ2-7|-|TRBD1|TRBV12-3/TRBV12-4
TGTGCCAGCAGCCGCGGGACAGGTGTAGAGCAGTACTTC
CASSRGTGVEQYF
>TRBJ2-2|-|TRBD1|TRBV15
TGTGCCACCAGCAGGAGACAGGGGTTCACCGGGGAGCTGTTTTTT
CATSRRQGFTGELFF
>TRBJ1-1|-|-|TRBV20-1
TGCAGTTCTACTTCCCGGGACGAAGCTTTCTTT
CSSTSRDEAFF
>TRBJ2-1|-|-|TRBV5-1
TGCGCCAGCAGCTTGGGGGGCGTGGGGGCTGAGCAGTTCTTC
CASSLGGVGAEQFF
>TRBJ1-2|-|TRBD1|TRBV9
TGTGCCAGCAGCCCACGACAGGGTGTCGATAGCTATGGCTACACCTTC
CASSPRQGVDSYGYTF
>TRBJ1-5|once|-|TRBV10-3
TGTGCCATCAGTGAGTCGGGGGGGACTCAGCCCCAGCATTTT
CAISESGGTQPQHF
>TRBJ2-7|-|-|TRBV15
TGTGCCACCAGCAGAGGAGGCAGCACCTACGAGCAGTACTTC
CATSRGGSTYEQYF
>TRBJ2-5|-|TRBD2|TRBV29-1
TGCAGCGTTTCACTAGCGGGAGAGACCCAGTACTTC
CSVSLAGETQYF
>TRBJ2-6|-|-|TRBV4-1
TGCGCCAGCAGCCAAGATGGGGGGTTCCCCGGTGGGGCCAACGTCCTGACTTTC
CASSQDGGFPGGANVLTF
>TRBJ1-6|once|-|TRBV19
TGTGCCAGTAGCCTCTCTGGTCTCGGGAATTCACCCCTCCACTTT
CASSLSGLGNSPLHF
>TRBJ2-6|-|-|TRBV3-1/TRBV3-2
TGTGCCAGCAGCCAAGCAGGGGCGGAAGTCCTGACTTTC
CASSQAGAEVLTF
>TRBJ2-2|once|-|TRBV25-1
TGTGCCAGCAGTGAAAGTGGCTACTCACCGAGGACCGGGGAGCTGTTTTTT
CASSESGYSPRTGELFF
>TRBJ2-1|-|-|TRBV7-2
TGTGCCAGCAGCTTAGCAACTAGTAATCACAATGAGCAGTTCTTC
CASSLATSNHNEQFF
>TRBJ1-4|-|-|TRBV28
TGTGCCAGCAGCGCCGGGGGTGAACAAAAACTGTTTTTT
CASSAGGEQKLFF
>TRBJ1-5|-|-|TRBV10-2
TGCGCCAGCAGTGACGGGGGGAACGGCAATCAGCCCCAGCATTTT
CASSDGGNGNQPQHF
>TRBJ2-7|once|TRBD2|TRBV7-2
TGTGCCAGCAGCCCCCCCCTTGGGCTAGCGGGAGGCTACGAGCAGTACTTC
CASSPPLGLAGGYEQYF
>TRBJ1-2|-|-|TRBV28
TGTGCCAGCACCCCGGGGGGGCATCAGGGGGGCTACACCTTC
CASTPGGHQGGYTF
>TRBJ2-2|-|TRBD2|TRBV7-9
TGTGCCAGCAGTCGGCATAGCGGGAGTCTGGCCGGGGAGCTGTTTTTT
CASSRHSGSLAGELFF
>TRBJ1-6|-|-|TRBV28
TGTGCCAGCAGTTCTACAGGGATCGAGTCCTATAATTCACCCCTCCACTTT
CASSSTGIESYNSPLHF
>TRBJ2-5|-|TRBD1|TRBV5-6
TGTGCCAGCAGCCCCCTGGGGACAGGGGGTGAGGAGACCCAGTACTTC
CASSPLGTGGEETQYF
>TRBJ1-5|-|-|TRBV28
TGTGCCAGCAGTTTATCTGTCGGGTTGGGGAGTAGCAATCAGCCCCAGCATTTT
CASSLSVGLGSSNQPQHF
>TRBJ2-3|-|-|TRBV6-5
TGTGCCAGCAGTTTAGGGTTTGGTAGCACAGATACGCAGTATTTT
CASSLGFGSTDTQYF
>TRBJ1-1|-|-|TRBV7-3
TGTGCCAGCAGCGGCGACAGCGATCGGGAAGCTTTCTTT
CASSGDSDREAFF
>TRBJ2-5|-|TRBD2|TRBV5-1
TGCGCCAGCAGCCTGGGACTAGCGGCGTACCAAGAGACCCAGTACTTC
CASSLGLAAYQETQYF
>TRBJ1-1|-|-|TRBV3-1/TRBV3-2
TGTGCCAGCAGCCATCTACAGAACACTGAAGCTTTCTTT
CASSHLQNTEAFF
>TRBJ2-3|-|-|TRBV6-5
TGTGCCAGCAAGGAGGAGGGCACAGATACGCAGTATTTT
CASKEEGTDTQYF
>TRBJ1-4|-|-|TRBV28
TGTGCCAGCAGTGTTGCGTTGGGGAATGAAAAACTGTTTTTT
CASSVALGNEKLFF
>TRBJ2-5|-|-|TRBV5-1
TGCGCCAGCAGCTTGTATGGTTCGGAAGAGACCCAGTACTTC
CASSLYGSEETQYF
>TRBJ2-2|-|-|TRBV7-3
TGTGCCAGCAGCTTCGGGAGCACCGGGGAGCTGTTTTTT
CASSFGSTGELFF
>TRBJ1-1|-|-|TRBV19
TGTGCCAGTAAGCCCGAAGGGTACACTGAAGCTTTCTTT
CASKPEGYTEAFF
>TRBJ1-5|-|-|TRBV6-2/TRBV6-3
TGTGCCAGCAGTTTACCGGGGGATAGCAATCAGCCCCAGCATTTT
CASSLPGDSNQPQHF
>TRBJ1-1|-|-|TRBV20-1
TGCAGTGCTAGTGGGCATTTGAACACTGAAGCTTTCTTT
CSASGHLNTEAFF
>TRBJ1-5|-|-|TRBV7-2
TGTGCCAGCAGCTTAAAAGGAGTGGATCAGCCCCAGCATTTT
CASSLKGVDQPQHF
>TRBJ2-7|-|-|TRBV27
TGTGCCAGCAGTCCCCTTCAGGGTGTTGGCTACGAGCAGTACTTC
CASSPLQGVGYEQYF
>TRBJ1-5|-|-|TRBV7-8
TGTGCCAGCGGGTGGCAGGCCAATCAGCCCCAGCATTTT
CASGWQANQPQHF
>TRBJ2-7|-|-|TRBV6-5
TGTGCCAGCAGAGGCGGGACAACCTACGAGCAGTACTTC
CASRGGTTYEQYF
>TRBJ2-2|-|-|TRBV9
TGTGCCAGCAGCGTAGGTTCACAGGGCTACACCGGGGAGCTGTTTTTT
CASSVGSQGYTGELFF
>TRBJ2-7|once|-|TRBV10-2
TGCGCCAGCAGGAGGGATTGGGGCTCCTACGAGCAGTACTTC
CASRRDWGSYEQYF
>TRBJ1-1|-|-|TRBV6-6
TGTGCCAGCAGTTACACTGAGGGGTCATGGAACACTGAAGCTTTCTTT
CASSYTEGSWNTEAFF
>TRBJ2-3|-|-|TRBV27
TGTGCCAGCAGTTTAAGGGTTCAAGATACGCAGTATTTT
CASSLRVQDTQYF
>TRBJ1-2|-|-|TRBV24-1
TGTGCCACCAGTGACCGCTATGGCTACACCTTC
CATSDRYGYTF
>TRBJ2-2|-|-|TRBV7-3
TGTGCCAGCAGCTTAGGGGCGAACACCGGGGAGCTGTTTTTT
CASSLGANTGELFF
>TRBJ1-1|once|TRBD1|TRBV7-3
TGTGCCAGCAGCTATCGACAGGGCACTGAAGCTTTCTTT
CASSYRQGTEAFF
>TRBJ1-5|-|-|TRBV2
TGTGCCAGCAAACAGGCCTACAATCAGCCCCAGCATTTT
CASKQAYNQPQHF
>TRBJ1-1|-|-|TRBV11-2
TGTGCCAGCAGCTCGGTGGGGGTTCGGACACTGAACACTGAAGCTTTCTTT
CASSSVGVRTLNTEAFF